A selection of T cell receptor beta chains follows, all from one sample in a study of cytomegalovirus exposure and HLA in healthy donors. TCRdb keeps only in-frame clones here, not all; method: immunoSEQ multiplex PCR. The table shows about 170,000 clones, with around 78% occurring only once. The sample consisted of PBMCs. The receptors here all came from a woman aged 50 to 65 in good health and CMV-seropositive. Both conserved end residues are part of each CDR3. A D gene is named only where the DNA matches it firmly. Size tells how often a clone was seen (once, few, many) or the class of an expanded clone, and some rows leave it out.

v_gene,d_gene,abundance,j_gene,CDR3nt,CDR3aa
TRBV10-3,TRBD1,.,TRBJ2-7,TGTGCCATCACCGAGACAGGGCGAGAGCAGTACTTC,CAITETGREQYF
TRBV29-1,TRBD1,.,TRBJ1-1,TGCAGCGTCGGGGAGACAGGGCCGAACACTGAAGCTTTCTTT,CSVGETGPNTEAFF
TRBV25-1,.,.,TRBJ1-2,TGTGCCAGCAGTGACCCTCTACTCAGGGGTGGGGGCTACACCTTC,CASSDPLLRGGGYTF
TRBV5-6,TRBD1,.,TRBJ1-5,TGTGCCAGCAGCCGGACAGGGGGTAGCAATCAGCCCCAGCATTTT,CASSRTGGSNQPQHF
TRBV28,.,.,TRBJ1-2,TGTGCCAGCACCTACGGGACACTGGGCTACACCTTC,CASTYGTLGYTF
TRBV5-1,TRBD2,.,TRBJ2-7,TGCGCCAGCAGCCCTAGCGGGACAGCCTACGAGCAGTACTTC,CASSPSGTAYEQYF
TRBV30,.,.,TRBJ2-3,TGTGCCTGGAGTGGAGAGGTGATCACGCAGTATTTT,CAWSGEVITQYF
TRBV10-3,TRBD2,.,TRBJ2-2,TGTGCCATCAGCCTTAGCGGGGTGGACACCGGGGAGCTGTTTTTT,CAISLSGVDTGELFF
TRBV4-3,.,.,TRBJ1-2,TGCGCCAGCAGCAAAGAGGTCTATCCCTATGGCTACACCTTC,CASSKEVYPYGYTF
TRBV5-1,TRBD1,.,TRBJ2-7,TGCGCCAGCAGCTTGGGAGGGACAGGACCCTACGAGCAGTACTTC,CASSLGGTGPYEQYF
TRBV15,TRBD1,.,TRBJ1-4,TGTGCCACCAGCAGGGGCGGGACAGGGGATGAAAAACTGTTTTTT,CATSRGGTGDEKLFF
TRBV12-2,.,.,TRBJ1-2,TGTGCAAGTCGATCCTGGGTGGAAATCATTTTTCGAGGTGGCTACACCTTC,CASRSWVEIIFRGGYTF
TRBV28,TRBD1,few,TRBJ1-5,TGTGCCAGCAGTTTGGGGTCCCTCTTCGGGACAGGGTTTCTTTCCCAGCCCCAGCATTTT,CASSLGSLFGTGFLSQPQHF
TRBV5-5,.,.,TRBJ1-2,TGTGCCAGCAGCTCTGGACAGACTTATGGCTACACCTTC,CASSSGQTYGYTF
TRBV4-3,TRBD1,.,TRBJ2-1,TGCGCCAGCAGCCAAGTCGGACAGGCTAGGAAGCAGTTCTTC,CASSQVGQARKQFF
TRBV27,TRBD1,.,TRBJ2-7,TGTGCCAGCAGTCCTTCCGGGACAGGGGCCTACGAGCAGTACTTC,CASSPSGTGAYEQYF
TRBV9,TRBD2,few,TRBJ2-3,TGTGCCAGCAGCGCGGGCGGGAGCTCAGATACGCAGTATTTT,CASSAGGSSDTQYF
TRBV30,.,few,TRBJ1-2,TGTGCCTGGAGTCGAGGTGGACAGTGGGATGGCTACACCTTC,CAWSRGGQWDGYTF
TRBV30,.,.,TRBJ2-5,TGTGCCTGGAGTAGGGGGCTGGGAGGTGGATCGGCTGGAGAGACCCAGTACTTC,CAWSRGLGGGSAGETQYF
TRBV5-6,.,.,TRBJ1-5,TGTGCCAGCAGCTTGCGGGGACAGCCCCAGCATTTT,CASSLRGQPQHF
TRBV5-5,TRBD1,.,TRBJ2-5,TGTGCCAGCAGCTTGGATGGGACAGGGCGTGGAGAGACCCAGTACTTC,CASSLDGTGRGETQYF
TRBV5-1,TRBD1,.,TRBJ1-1,TGCGCCAGCAGCCCACAGGGGGGGACTGAAGCTTTCTTT,CASSPQGGTEAFF